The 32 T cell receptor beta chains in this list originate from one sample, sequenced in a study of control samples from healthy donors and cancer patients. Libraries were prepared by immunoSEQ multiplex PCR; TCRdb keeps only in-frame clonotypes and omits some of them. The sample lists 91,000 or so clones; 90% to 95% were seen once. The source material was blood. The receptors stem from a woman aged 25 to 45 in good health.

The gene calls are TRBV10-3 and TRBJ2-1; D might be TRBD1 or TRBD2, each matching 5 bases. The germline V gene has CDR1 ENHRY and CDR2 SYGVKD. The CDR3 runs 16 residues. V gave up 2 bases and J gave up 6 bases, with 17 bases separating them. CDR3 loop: CAISEGVGRGTNEQFF. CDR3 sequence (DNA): TGTGCCATCAGTGAGGGCGTCGGCCGAGGGACCAATGAGCAGTTCTTC.

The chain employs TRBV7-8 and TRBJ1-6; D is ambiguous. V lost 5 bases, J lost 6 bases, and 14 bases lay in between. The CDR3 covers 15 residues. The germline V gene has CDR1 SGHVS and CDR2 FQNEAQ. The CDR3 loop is CASSPGRLGNSPLHF. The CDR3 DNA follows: TGTGCCAGCAGCCCTGGCAGGTTGGGTAATTCACCCCTCCACTTT.

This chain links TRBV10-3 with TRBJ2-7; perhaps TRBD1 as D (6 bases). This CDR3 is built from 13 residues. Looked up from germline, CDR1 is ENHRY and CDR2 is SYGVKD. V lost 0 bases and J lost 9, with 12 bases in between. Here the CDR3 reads CAISESRGYGQYF. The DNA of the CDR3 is TGTGCCATCAGTGAGTCAAGGGGGTATGGGCAGTACTTC.

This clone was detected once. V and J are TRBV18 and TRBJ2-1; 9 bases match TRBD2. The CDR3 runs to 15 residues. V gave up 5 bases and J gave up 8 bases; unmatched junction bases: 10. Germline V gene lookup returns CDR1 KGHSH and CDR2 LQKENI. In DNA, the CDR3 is TGTGCCAGCTCATCCCAAAAGGGACTAGCCCATGAGCAGTTCTTC. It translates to CASSSQKGLAHEQFF.

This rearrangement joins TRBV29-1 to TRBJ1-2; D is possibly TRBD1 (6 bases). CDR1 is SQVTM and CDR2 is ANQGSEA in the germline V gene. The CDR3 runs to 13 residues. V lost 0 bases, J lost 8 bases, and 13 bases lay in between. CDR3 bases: TGCAGCGTTGAAGAGGGGGCCCGGCGGGGCTACACCTTC. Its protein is CSVEEGARRGYTF.

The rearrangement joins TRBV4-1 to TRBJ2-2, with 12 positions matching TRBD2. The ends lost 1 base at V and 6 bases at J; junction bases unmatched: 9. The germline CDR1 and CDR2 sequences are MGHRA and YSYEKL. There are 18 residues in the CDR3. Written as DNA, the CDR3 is TGCGCCAGCAGCCAAGGGGGTGGGGCTAGCGGGAGGGCCGGGGAGCTGTTTTTT. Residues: CASSQGGGASGRAGELFF.

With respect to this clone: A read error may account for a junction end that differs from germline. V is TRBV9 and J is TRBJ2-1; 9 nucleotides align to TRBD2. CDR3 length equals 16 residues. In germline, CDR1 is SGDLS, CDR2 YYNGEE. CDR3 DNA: TGTGCCCGCAGCGGGGCGGGGGGGCTATCCTACAATGAGCAGTTCTTC. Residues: CARSGAGGLSYNEQFF.

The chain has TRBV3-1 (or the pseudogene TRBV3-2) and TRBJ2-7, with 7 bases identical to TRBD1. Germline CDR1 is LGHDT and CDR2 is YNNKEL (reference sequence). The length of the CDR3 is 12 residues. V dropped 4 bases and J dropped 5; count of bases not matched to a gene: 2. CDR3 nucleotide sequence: TGTGCCAGCAGCCCGGGGACAGACGAGCAGTACTTC. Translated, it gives CASSPGTDEQYF.

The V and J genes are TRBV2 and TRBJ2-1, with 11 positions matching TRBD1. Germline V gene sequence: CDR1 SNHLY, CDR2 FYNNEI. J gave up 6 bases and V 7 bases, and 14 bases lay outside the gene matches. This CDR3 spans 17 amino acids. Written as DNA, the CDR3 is TGTGCCAGCACTGAGGGGACCGGGACAGGGGGTTTCAATGAGCAGTTCTTC. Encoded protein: CASTEGTGTGGFNEQFF. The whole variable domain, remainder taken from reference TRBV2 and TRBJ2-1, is EPEVTQTPSHQVTQMGQEVILRCVPISNHLYFYWYRQILGQKVEFLVSFYNNEISEKSEIFDDQFSVERPDGSNFTLKIRSTKLEDSAMYFCASTEGTGTGGFNEQFFGPGTRLTVL.

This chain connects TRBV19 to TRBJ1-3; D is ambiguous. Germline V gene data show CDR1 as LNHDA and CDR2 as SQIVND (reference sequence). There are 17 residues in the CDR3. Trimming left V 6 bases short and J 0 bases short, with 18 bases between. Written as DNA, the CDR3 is TGTGCCAGTAGCTCCGTAGAGGGCAGAAGCTCTGGAAACACCATATATTTT. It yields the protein CASSSVEGRSSGNTIYF.

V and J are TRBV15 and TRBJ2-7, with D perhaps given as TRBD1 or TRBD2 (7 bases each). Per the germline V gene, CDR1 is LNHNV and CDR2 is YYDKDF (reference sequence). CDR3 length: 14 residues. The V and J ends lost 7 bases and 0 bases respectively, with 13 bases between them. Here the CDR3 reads CATTQGGSSYEQYF. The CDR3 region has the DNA TGTGCCACCACCCAGGGGGGGAGCTCCTACGAGCAGTACTTC.

CDR3 region: CASRTLAGGRHEQYF. The CDR3 region has the DNA TGTGCCAGCAGGACTCTAGCGGGAGGACGCCACGAGCAGTACTTC. The rearrangement uses TRBV6-5 and TRBJ2-7, with TRBD2 matching over 11 bases. Unmatched junction bases numbered 9, after V lost 6 bases and J lost 5 bases. The CDR3 covers 15 residues. Germline V gene lookup returns CDR1 MNHEY and CDR2 SVGAGI.

The CDR3 bases are TGTGCCAGCAACAGGGTAAGGTACAATGAGCAGTTCTTC. Its translation: CASNRVRYNEQFF. The chain has TRBV2 and TRBJ2-1; possibly TRBD1 for D (6 bases). Deletions cut 7 bases from V and 4 bases from J, with 11 bases between. Per germline, CDR1 SNHLY and CDR2 FYNNEI. CDR3 length equals 13 residues. Looking up the rest from reference TRBV2 and TRBJ2-1 gives the full variable domain: EPEVTQTPSHQVTQMGQEVILRCVPISNHLYFYWYRQILGQKVEFLVSFYNNEISEKSEIFDDQFSVERPDGSNFTLKIRSTKLEDSAMYFCASNRVRYNEQFFGPGTRLTVL.

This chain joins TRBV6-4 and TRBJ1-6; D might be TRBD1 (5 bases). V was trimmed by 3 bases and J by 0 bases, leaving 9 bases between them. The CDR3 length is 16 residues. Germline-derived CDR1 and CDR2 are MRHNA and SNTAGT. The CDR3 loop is CASSEHRYSYNSPLHF. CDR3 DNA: TGTGCCAGCAGTGAACACAGGTACTCCTATAATTCACCCCTCCACTTT.

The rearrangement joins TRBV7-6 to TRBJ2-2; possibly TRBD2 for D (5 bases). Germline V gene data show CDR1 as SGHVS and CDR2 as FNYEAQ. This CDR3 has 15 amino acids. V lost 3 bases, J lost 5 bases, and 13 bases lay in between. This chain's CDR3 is CASSFFRLPTGELFF. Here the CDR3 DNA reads TGTGCCAGCAGCTTCTTTCGACTACCAACCGGGGAGCTGTTTTTT. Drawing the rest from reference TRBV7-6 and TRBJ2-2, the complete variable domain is GAGVSQSPRYKVTKRGQDVALRCDPISGHVSLYWYRQALGQGPEFLTYFNYEAQQDKSGLPNDRFSAERPEGSISTLTIQRTEQRDSAMYRCASSFFRLPTGELFFGEGSRLTVL.

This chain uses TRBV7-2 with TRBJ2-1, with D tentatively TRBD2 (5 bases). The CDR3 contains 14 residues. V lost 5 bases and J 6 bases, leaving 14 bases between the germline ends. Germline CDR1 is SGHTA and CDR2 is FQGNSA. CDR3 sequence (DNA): TGTGCCAGCAGCCCCGCCACTAGTTCCAATGAGCAGTTCTTC. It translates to CASSPATSSNEQFF.

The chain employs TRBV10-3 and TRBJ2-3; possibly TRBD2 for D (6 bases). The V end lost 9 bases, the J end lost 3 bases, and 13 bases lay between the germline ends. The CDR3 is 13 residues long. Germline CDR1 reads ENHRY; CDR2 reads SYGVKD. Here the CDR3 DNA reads TGTGCCATTCGGGGACTGCTAACAGATACGCAGTATTTT. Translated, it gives CAIRGLLTDTQYF.

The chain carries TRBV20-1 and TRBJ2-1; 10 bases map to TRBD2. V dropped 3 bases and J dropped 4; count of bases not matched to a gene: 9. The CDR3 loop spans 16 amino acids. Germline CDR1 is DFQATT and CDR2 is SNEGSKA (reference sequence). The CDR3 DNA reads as TGCAGTGCTAGTATGAGTGGGACTAGCGTTTACAATGAGCAGTTCTTC. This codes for CSASMSGTSVYNEQFF.

The CDR3 DNA reads TGTGCCAGCAGTTTTCGGATCTCCGGAGAGCAGTACTTC. It yields the protein CASSFRISGEQYF. The chain employs TRBV28 and TRBJ2-7; D not certain. V was trimmed by 3 bases and J by 7 bases, leaving 13 bases between them. The germline V gene has CDR1 MDHEN and CDR2 SYDVKM. The CDR3 has 13 residues.

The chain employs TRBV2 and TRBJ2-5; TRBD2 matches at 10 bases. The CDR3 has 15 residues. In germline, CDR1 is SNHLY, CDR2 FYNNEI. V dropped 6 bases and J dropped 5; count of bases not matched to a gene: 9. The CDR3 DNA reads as TGTGCCAGCAGAGCTAGCGGGGGCATATGGGAGACCCAGTACTTC. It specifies CASRASGGIWETQYF.

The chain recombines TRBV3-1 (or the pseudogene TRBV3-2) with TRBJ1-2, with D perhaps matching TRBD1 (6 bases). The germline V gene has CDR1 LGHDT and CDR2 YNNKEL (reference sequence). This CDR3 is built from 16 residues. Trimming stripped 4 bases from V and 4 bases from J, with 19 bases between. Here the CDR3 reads CASSRQGGYRAYGYTF. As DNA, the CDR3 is TGTGCCAGCAGCCGCCAGGGAGGATACAGGGCCTATGGCTACACCTTC.

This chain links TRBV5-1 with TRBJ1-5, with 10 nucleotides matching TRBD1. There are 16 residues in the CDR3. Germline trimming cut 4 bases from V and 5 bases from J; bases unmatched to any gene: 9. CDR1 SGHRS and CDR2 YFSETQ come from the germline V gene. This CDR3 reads CASSPGVGTGDQPQHF. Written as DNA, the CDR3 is TGCGCCAGCAGCCCCGGGGTCGGGACAGGGGATCAGCCCCAGCATTTT.

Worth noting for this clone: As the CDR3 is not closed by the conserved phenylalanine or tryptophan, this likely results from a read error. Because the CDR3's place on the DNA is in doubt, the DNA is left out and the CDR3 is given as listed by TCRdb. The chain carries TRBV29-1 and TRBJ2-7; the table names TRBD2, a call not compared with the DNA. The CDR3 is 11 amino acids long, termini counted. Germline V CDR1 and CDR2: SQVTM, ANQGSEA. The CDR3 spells CSVEQSGRFVL.

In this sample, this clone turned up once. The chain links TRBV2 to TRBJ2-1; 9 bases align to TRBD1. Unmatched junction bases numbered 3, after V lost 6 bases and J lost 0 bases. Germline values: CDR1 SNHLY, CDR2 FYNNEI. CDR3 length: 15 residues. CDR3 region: CASRDRGTSYNEQFF. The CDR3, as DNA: TGTGCCAGCAGGGACAGGGGAACCTCCTACAATGAGCAGTTCTTC.

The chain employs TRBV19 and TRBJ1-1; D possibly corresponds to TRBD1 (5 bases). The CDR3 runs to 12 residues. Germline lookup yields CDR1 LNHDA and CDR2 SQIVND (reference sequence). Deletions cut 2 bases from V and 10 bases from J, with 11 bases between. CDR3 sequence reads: CASSIPGRRAFF. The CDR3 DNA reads TGTGCCAGTAGTATACCAGGGAGACGAGCTTTCTTT.

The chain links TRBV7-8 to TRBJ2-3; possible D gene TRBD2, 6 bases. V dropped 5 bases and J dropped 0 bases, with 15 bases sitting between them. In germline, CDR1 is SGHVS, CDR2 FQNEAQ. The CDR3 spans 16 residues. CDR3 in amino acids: CASSRGRGPSTDTQYF. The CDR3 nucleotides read TGTGCCAGCAGCCGCGGGCGGGGCCCTAGCACAGATACGCAGTATTTT. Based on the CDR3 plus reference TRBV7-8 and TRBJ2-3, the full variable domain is GAGVSQSPRYKVAKRGQDVALRCDPISGHVSLFWYQQALGQGPEFLTYFQNEAQLDKSGLPSDRFFAERPEGSVSTLKIQRTQQEDSAVYLCASSRGRGPSTDTQYFGPGTRLTVL.

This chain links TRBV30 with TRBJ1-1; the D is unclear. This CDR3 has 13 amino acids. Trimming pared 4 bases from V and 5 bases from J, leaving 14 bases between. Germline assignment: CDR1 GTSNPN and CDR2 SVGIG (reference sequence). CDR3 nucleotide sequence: TGTGCCTGGAATGGGCAGATCGAGACTGAAGCTTTCTTT. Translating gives CAWNGQIETEAFF.

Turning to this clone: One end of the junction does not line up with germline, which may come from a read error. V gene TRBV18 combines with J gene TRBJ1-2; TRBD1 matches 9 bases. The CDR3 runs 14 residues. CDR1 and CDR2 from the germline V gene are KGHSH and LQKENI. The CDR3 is CASSRDRDNYGYTF. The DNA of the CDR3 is TGTGCCAGCTCTCGGGACAGGGACAACTATGGCTACACCTTT.

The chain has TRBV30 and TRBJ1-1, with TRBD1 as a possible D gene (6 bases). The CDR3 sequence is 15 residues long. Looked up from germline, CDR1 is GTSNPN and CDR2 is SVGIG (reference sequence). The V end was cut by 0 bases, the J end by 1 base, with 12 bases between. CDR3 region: CAWSVRRGGNTEAFF. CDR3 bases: TGTGCCTGGAGTGTACGGAGGGGGGGGAACACTGAAGCTTTCTTT.

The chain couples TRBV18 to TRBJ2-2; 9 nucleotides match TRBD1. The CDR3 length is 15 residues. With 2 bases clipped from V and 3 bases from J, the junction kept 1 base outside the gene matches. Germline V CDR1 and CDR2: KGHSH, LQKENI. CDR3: CASSPTGGDTGELFF. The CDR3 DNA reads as TGTGCCAGCTCACCAACAGGGGGCGACACCGGGGAGCTGTTTTTT.

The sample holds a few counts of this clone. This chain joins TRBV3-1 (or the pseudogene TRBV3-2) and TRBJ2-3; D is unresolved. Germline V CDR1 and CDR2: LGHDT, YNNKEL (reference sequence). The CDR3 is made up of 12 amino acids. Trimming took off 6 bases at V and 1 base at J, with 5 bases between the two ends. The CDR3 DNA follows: TGTGCCAGCAGGGCGCGCACAGATACGCAGTATTTT. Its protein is CASRARTDTQYF.

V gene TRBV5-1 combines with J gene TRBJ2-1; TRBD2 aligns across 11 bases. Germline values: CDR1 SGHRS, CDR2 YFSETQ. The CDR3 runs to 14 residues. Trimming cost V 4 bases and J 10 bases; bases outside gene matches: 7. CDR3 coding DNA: TGCGCCAGCAGCGCTTCTATAGCGGGGGGGGAGCAGTTCTTC. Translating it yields CASSASIAGGEQFF.